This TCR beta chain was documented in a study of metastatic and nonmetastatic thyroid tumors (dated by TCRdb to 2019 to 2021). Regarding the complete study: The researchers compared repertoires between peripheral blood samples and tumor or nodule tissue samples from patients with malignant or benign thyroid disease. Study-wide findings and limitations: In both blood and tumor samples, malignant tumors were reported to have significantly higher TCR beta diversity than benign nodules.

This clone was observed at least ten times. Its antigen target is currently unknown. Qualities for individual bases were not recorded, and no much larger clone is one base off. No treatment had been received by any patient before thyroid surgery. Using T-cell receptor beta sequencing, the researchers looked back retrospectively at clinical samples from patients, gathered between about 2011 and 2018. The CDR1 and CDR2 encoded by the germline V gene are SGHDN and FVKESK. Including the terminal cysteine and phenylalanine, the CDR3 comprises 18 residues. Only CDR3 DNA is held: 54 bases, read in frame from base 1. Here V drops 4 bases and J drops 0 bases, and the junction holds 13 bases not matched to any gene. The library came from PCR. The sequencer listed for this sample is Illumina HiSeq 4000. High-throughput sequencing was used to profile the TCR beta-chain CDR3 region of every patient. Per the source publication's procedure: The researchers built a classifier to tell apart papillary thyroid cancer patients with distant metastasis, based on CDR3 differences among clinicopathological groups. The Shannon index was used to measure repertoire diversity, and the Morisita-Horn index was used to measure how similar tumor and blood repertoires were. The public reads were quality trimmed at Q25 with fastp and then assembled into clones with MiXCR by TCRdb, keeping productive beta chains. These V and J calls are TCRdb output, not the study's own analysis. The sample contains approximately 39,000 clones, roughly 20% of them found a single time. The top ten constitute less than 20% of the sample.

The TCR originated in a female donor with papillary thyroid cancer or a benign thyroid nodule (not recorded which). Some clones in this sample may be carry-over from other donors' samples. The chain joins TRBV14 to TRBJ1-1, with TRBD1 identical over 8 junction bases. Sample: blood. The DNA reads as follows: TGTGCCAGCAGCCGCAAACTTCAGGGGGCAGGAATGAACACTGAAGCTTTCTTT. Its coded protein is CASSRKLQGAGMNTEAFF. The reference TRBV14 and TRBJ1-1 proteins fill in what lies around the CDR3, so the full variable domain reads EAGVTQFPSHSVIEKGQTVTLRCDPISGHDNLYWYRRVMGKEIKFLLHFVKESKQDESGMPNNRFLAERTGGTYSTLKVQPAELEDSGVYFCASSRKLQGAGMNTEAFFGQGTRLTVV.